This T cell receptor (beta chain) was identified during a study of cytomegalovirus exposure and HLA in healthy donors. Study-level findings and limits: Most TCR beta V segments were productive about 90% or about 30% of the time in an earlier analysis. It was assumed in the presence/absence analyses that sequencing depth was roughly uniform across donors. For cytomegalovirus status, the classifier reportedly gave diagnoses with high specificity and sensitivity.

Primers included in the PCR were 60 Vbeta and 13 Jbeta primers. Produced via immunoSEQ multiplex PCR; TCRdb's table is partial and in-frame only. The sample's table shows roughly 120,000 clones. As for this clone: Its antigen is unknown.

The CDR3 is 14 amino acids. Germline V gene data show CDR1 as LGHNT and CDR2 as FRNRAP. The germline V and J ends were trimmed by 5 bases and 1 base, with 11 bases remaining between them. The origin of this receptor is a man younger than 35 in good health and CMV-seronegative. The rearrangement uses TRBV12-5 and TRBJ1-1; a possible D gene is TRBD1 (6 bases). Specimen: PBMCs. This chain's CDR3 is CASGPLTGNTEAFF. The DNA for the CDR3 is TGTGCTAGTGGTCCCCTGACAGGGAACACTGAAGCTTTCTTT. Complete variable domain (other parts from reference TRBV12-5 and TRBJ1-1): DARVTQTPRHKVTEMGQEVTMRCQPILGHNTVFWYRQTMMQGLELLAYFRNRAPLDDSGMPKDRFSAEMPDATLATLKIQPSEPRDSAVYFCASGPLTGNTEAFFGQGTRLTVV.